These 27 T cell receptor beta chains originate from one sample sequenced in a study of Graves' ophthalmopathy and Graves' hyperthyroidism (dated by TCRdb to about 2018). The sample was run on an Illumina HiSeq 2000. For repertoire sequencing, TCR beta CDR3 regions were amplified from RNA transcripts. A first-round RT-PCR used HTBI primers with the Qiagen OneStep RT-PCR kit, followed by a second-round multiplex PCR, size selection and purification. TCRdb applied fastp at Q25 and MiXCR to the public reads, then kept only in-frame beta chains. Identical CDR3 proteins give one entry, which carries the most common genes and DNA. The sample records roughly 410,000 distinct CDR3 sequences, about 16% of which are singletons. About 7% of the sample lies in the top ten. What was sequenced was peripheral blood. These receptors came from a woman between 18 and 29 years old with stable Graves' hyperthyroidism. Donor details come from another sample of the same person, matched by shared clones.

There are a few counts of this clonotype. J is TRBJ1-3 and V is TRBV5-1; D might be TRBD1 (5 bases). CDR3 length: 15 residues. Germline lookup yields CDR1 SGHRS and CDR2 YFSETQ. Trimming pared 0 bases from V and 8 bases from J, leaving 15 bases between. Here the CDR3 DNA reads TGCGCCAGCAGCTTGGCGGGACCCAAGGGAGACACCATATATTTT. Protein sequence: CASSLAGPKGDTIYF.

This clonotype was seen ten or more times. This chain links TRBV12-3 or TRBV12-4 with TRBJ2-7, with D possibly being TRBD2 (7 bases). Trimming pared 4 bases from V and 3 bases from J, leaving 19 bases between. The CDR3 extends over 16 amino acids. CDR3 sequence (DNA): TGTGCCAGCAGTTCACATCTGGGGGGGGCTAACTACGAGCAGTACTTC. Translating gives CASSSHLGGANYEQYF.

This clonotype was picked up many times. The V call is TRBV6-2 or TRBV6-3, the J call TRBJ1-5, with a weak D call TRBD1 (5 bases). Germline V gene sequence: CDR1 MNHEY, CDR2 SVGEGT. CDR3 length: 16 residues. V lost 7 bases and J lost 0, with 16 bases in between. DNA for the CDR3: TGTGCCAGCAAGGTTCGGACACTCGATAGCAATCAGCCCCAGCATTTT. It yields the protein CASKVRTLDSNQPQHF.

The count of this clonotype is one. The gene calls are TRBV27 and TRBJ1-6, with D perhaps matching TRBD1 (6 bases). CDR1 and CDR2 (germline): MNHEY, SMNVEV (reference sequence). Trimming took off 4 bases at V and 6 bases at J, with 19 bases between the two ends. This CDR3 is 17 amino acids long. The CDR3 protein is CASSSPGQIRGNSPLHF. The CDR3 DNA follows: TGTGCCAGCAGTTCTCCGGGACAAATCCGCGGTAATTCACCCCTCCACTTT.

This clonotype appeared many times. The genes are TRBV10-2 and TRBJ1-2; the D is unclear. This CDR3 comprises 14 residues. Germline V lookup: CDR1 WSHSY, CDR2 SAAADI. With 4 bases removed from V and 0 bases from J, the gap between germline ends came to 9 bases. The CDR3 is CASSGGGSNYGYTF. The CDR3 coding sequence is TGCGCCAGCAGTGGGGGAGGCTCTAACTATGGCTACACCTTC.

This clonotype was counted many times. This chain joins TRBV6-1 and TRBJ1-6; TRBD1 matches at 8 bases. The germline gives CDR1 MNHNS, CDR2 SASEGT. V lost 6 bases, J lost 4 bases, and 8 bases stayed unmatched. This CDR3 spans 16 amino acids. CDR3 region: CASRNQGAPYNSPLHF. CDR3 bases: TGTGCCAGCAGGAATCAGGGGGCCCCTTATAATTCACCCCTCCACTTT.

This clonotype was observed many times. The chain recombines TRBV7-6 with TRBJ1-3; D is unresolved. The germline gives CDR1 SGHVS, CDR2 FNYEAQ. This CDR3 comprises 15 residues. The ends were cut back, 5 bases at V and 0 bases at J, with 11 bases in the middle. CDR3 bases: TGTGCCAGCAGCCAAGACGTTAGCTCTGGAAACACCATATATTTT. Its protein product is CASSQDVSSGNTIYF. Based on the CDR3 plus reference TRBV7-6 and TRBJ1-3, the full variable domain is GAGVSQSPRYKVTKRGQDVALRCDPISGHVSLYWYRQALGQGPEFLTYFNYEAQQDKSGLPNDRFSAERPEGSISTLTIQRTEQRDSAMYRCASSQDVSSGNTIYFGEGSWLTVV.

This clonotype was seen repeatedly, ten times or more. This chain uses TRBV20-1 with TRBJ2-5; no reliable D call. This CDR3 region has 14 residues. Germline V gives CDR1 DFQATT, CDR2 SNEGSKA (reference sequence). V lost 5 bases, J lost 0 bases, and 13 bases lay in between. CDR3 nucleotides: TGCAGTGCTTTCTCCGGGCCCTACCAAGAGACCCAGTACTTC. Its translation: CSAFSGPYQETQYF.

In its sample, this clonotype was seen many times. The J gene is TRBJ1-1, the V gene TRBV7-2; the D is unclear. Germline loops: CDR1 SGHTA, CDR2 FQGNSA. The ends were cut back, 5 bases at V and 1 base at J, with 14 bases in the middle. The CDR3 loop spans 15 amino acids. CDR3 nucleotides: TGTGCCAGCAGCCTAGGTCACGGAAAGAACACTGAAGCTTTCTTT. Translation gives CASSLGHGKNTEAFF.

Only a few counts were recorded for this clonotype. The chain recombines TRBV2 with TRBJ2-2; 15 nucleotides line up with TRBD2. Germline V gene data show CDR1 as SNHLY and CDR2 as FYNNEI. This CDR3 spans 18 amino acids. V was pared by 4 bases and J by 7 bases, with 10 bases of the junction left unmatched. CDR3 in DNA: TGTGCCAGCAGTGGTGGACTAGCGGGGGGGCGATTCGTCGGGGAGCTGTTTTTT. Protein sequence: CASSGGLAGGRFVGELFF.

Remarks on this clonotype: A read error may account for a junction end that differs from germline. The gene calls are TRBV6-5 and TRBJ1-5; D remains ambiguous. Germline V CDR1 and CDR2: MNHEY, SVGAGI. CDR3 length equals 14 residues. CDR3 in DNA: TGTGCCAGCACGTTGAGTATAGGCCACCAGCCTCAGCATTTT. Translated, it gives CASTLSIGHQPQHF.

This clonotype was found once. At one boundary the junction diverges from the germline segment, which might be a read error. The rearrangement uses TRBV28 and TRBJ1-5; 10 nucleotides line up with TRBD1. The CDR3 has 18 residues. Germline V gene data show CDR1 as MDHEN and CDR2 as SYDVKM. As DNA, the CDR3 is TGTGCCAGTTCGTTGTACGGTACCGGGACAGGGGTTAATCAGCCCCAGCACTTT. This translates into CASSLYGTGTGVNQPQHF.

This clonotype was picked up a small number of times. A single base separates this from a much larger clone, so it may be a read error. The chain combines TRBV12-3 or TRBV12-4 with TRBJ1-1; no firm D call. The CDR3 loop spans 13 amino acids. The CDR3 sequence: CASSSRVNTEVFF. For the CDR3, the DNA is TGTGCCAGCAGTTCAAGGGTGAACACTGAAGTTTTCTTT.

This clonotype came up many times. V usage is TRBV6-1 and J usage is TRBJ1-1; TRBD1 agrees at 7 bases. CDR3 size: 13 residues. Per germline, CDR1 MNHNS and CDR2 SASEGT. Trimming took 6 bases from V and 9 from J; bases not matched to a gene: 10. The CDR3 here is CASSQPGTEKAFF. CDR3 bases: TGTGCCAGCAGCCAACCAGGGACAGAGAAAGCTTTCTTT.

This clonotype came up many times. The chain recombines TRBV2 with TRBJ1-2; D remains ambiguous. Germline CDR1 reads SNHLY; CDR2 reads FYNNEI. The CDR3 runs to 14 residues. Trimming took 8 bases from V and 2 from J, leaving 15 bases between them. CDR3 DNA sequence: TGTGCCAGCTTCGACACCTACTCCAACTATGGCTACACCTTC. Protein sequence: CASFDTYSNYGYTF.

This clonotype was observed many times. V is TRBV25-1 and J is TRBJ2-5, with unresolved D. The CDR3 length is 14 residues. Germline CDR1 is MGHDK and CDR2 is SYGVNS. V dropped 6 bases and J dropped 0 bases, with 11 bases sitting between them. The CDR3, as DNA: TGTGCCAGCAGCCTCGGAACGTACCAAGAGACCCAGTACTTC. Its translation is CASSLGTYQETQYF.

The table lists this clonotype with many counts. The rearrangement uses TRBV6-2 or TRBV6-3 and TRBJ2-4, with 7 bases fitting TRBD1. The CDR3 runs 12 residues. V shed 9 bases, J shed 8 bases, and the junction held 7 bases outside the gene matches. Germline V gene data show CDR1 as MNHEY and CDR2 as SVGEGT. The CDR3 loop reads CASRGQIYIQYF. Here the CDR3 DNA reads TGTGCCAGTAGGGGACAGATTTACATTCAGTACTTC.

This clonotype was seen at least ten times. The V and J genes are TRBV19 and TRBJ1-1, with D perhaps TRBD1 (6 bases). The length of the CDR3 is 17 residues. Trimming stripped 4 bases from V and 1 base from J, with 19 bases between. Germline loops: CDR1 LNHDA, CDR2 SQIVND (reference sequence). The CDR3 bases are TGTGCCAGTAGTACCGGAAGAAATACAGGGAGGAACACTGAAGCTTTCTTT. Protein sequence: CASSTGRNTGRNTEAFF. The variable domain in full, with the rest retrieved from reference TRBV19 and TRBJ1-1, is DGGITQSPKYLFRKEGQNVTLSCEQNLNHDAMYWYRQDPGQGLRLIYYSQIVNDFQKGDIAEGYSVSREKKESFPLTVTSAQKNPTAFYLCASSTGRNTGRNTEAFFGQGTRLTVV.

This clonotype was observed many times. V and J are TRBV12-5 and TRBJ1-5; D unclear. Per germline, CDR1 LGHNT and CDR2 FRNRAP. Trimming shortened V by 3 bases and J by 5 bases, and 20 bases separated the two germline ends. CDR3 length equals 17 residues. The DNA of the CDR3 is TGTGCTAGTGGTTTACCCCTGACGCCCACGGCCCATCAGCCCCAGCATTTT. It yields the protein CASGLPLTPTAHQPQHF.

Many counts were recorded for this clonotype. The rearrangement uses TRBV19 and TRBJ1-5, with D perhaps TRBD1 (6 bases). Germline V CDR1 and CDR2: LNHDA, SQIVND (reference sequence). The V and J ends lost 3 bases and 1 base respectively, with 10 bases between them. The CDR3 contains 15 residues. The CDR3 DNA reads as TGTGCCAGTAGTATTACCGGACAGAGCAATCAGCCCCAGCATTTT. This encodes CASSITGQSNQPQHF.

This clonotype turned up a few times. CDR3 nucleotide sequence: TGTGCCAGCACCGGTGGGGGTTCCTACGAGCAGTACTTC. This codes for CASTGGGSYEQYF. The V call is TRBV7-9, the J call TRBJ2-7, with D possibly being TRBD1 or TRBD2 (5 bases each). The CDR3 runs to 13 residues. Trimming took 7 bases from V and 1 from J, leaving 11 bases between them. CDR1 is SEHNR and CDR2 is FQNEAQ in the germline V gene (reference sequence).

This clonotype was picked up many times. The V gene is TRBV7-2, the J gene TRBJ1-6, with 9 positions matching TRBD1. Looked up from germline, CDR1 is SGHTA and CDR2 is FQGNSA. This CDR3 comprises 15 residues. V trimming: 5 bases; J trimming: 10 bases; junction bases outside the gene matches: 9. The CDR3 region is CASSQSGTGQSPLHF. As DNA, the CDR3 is TGTGCCAGCAGCCAATCCGGGACAGGGCAGTCACCCCTCCACTTT.

This clonotype was counted between two and nine times. The rearrangement links TRBV5-1 to TRBJ2-4; D is ambiguous. Trimming pared 4 bases from V and 7 bases from J, leaving 18 bases between. Germline V gene sequence: CDR1 SGHRS, CDR2 YFSETQ. The CDR3 has 15 amino acids. The CDR3 loop is CASSTDPLEYNIQYF. CDR3 bases: TGCGCCAGCAGCACGGACCCCCTAGAGTACAACATTCAGTACTTC.

This clonotype was observed a few times. CDR3 residues: CASRGRSHPTGELFF. The CDR3 bases are TGTGCCAGCAGGGGGAGGAGCCACCCCACCGGGGAGCTGTTTTTT. The chain uses TRBV6-1 and TRBJ2-2; D might be TRBD2 (6 bases). From germline, CDR1 is MNHNS and CDR2 SASEGT. The V and J ends lost 6 bases and 4 bases respectively, with 15 bases between them. This CDR3 spans 15 amino acids.

This clonotype has ten or more counts. V and J are TRBV29-1 and TRBJ1-1; the D gene is possibly TRBD1 (5 bases). Germline CDR1 SQVTM, CDR2 ANQGSEA. The CDR3 loop spans 13 amino acids. The V end lost 5 bases, the J end lost 2 bases, and 12 bases lay between the germline ends. The CDR3: CSVSGRSNTEAFF. The DNA for the CDR3 is TGCAGCGTTTCGGGACGATCCAACACTGAAGCTTTCTTT.

This sequence joins TRBV6-2 or TRBV6-3 and TRBJ2-7; D possibly matches TRBD1 or TRBD2 (5 bases each). CDR1 and CDR2 from the germline V gene are MNHEY and SVGEGT. The V and J ends lost 1 base and 5 bases respectively, with 15 bases between them. The CDR3 consists of 15 residues. The CDR3 spells CASSYYGTVSHEQYF. The DNA for the CDR3 is TGTGCCAGCAGTTACTATGGGACGGTGAGCCACGAGCAGTACTTC.

This clonotype has ten or more counts. The CDR3 protein is CASRLGTVYGYTF. The CDR3 nucleotides read TGTGCCAGCAGACTGGGGACAGTCTATGGCTACACCTTC. The chain carries TRBV12-3 or TRBV12-4 and TRBJ1-2, with TRBD1 matching 7 bases. The CDR3 has 13 residues. The junction had 5 bases not matched to a gene; V was cut back by 6 bases and J by 4 bases.